This entry lists 12 T cell receptor beta chains sequenced from one sample in a study of T cell responses to AZD1222 COVID-19 vaccine. TCRdb's table, derived via immunoSEQ multiplex PCR, lists solely in-frame clones and lacks some. The repertoire holds 100,000 to 150,000 clones, with about nine tenths as singletons. Sequencing was performed on peripheral blood, taken on day 0 of AZD1222 vaccination. These receptors were collected from an adult in good health.

The chain has TRBV5-8 and TRBJ1-2; D uncertain. This CDR3 region has 12 residues. Germline V gene sequence: CDR1 SGHTS, CDR2 YDEGEE. Trimming shortened V by 10 bases and J by 3 bases, and 13 bases separated the two germline ends. DNA of the CDR3: TGTGCCTGTCCGGAGGCCCACTATGGCTACACCTTC. Translated, it gives CACPEAHYGYTF.

In this sample, this clone turned up once. This sequence joins TRBV27 and TRBJ1-1; TRBD1 aligns across 9 bases. Trimming at V came to 4 bases and at J to 2 bases, leaving 11 bases not matched to a gene. The CDR3 sequence is 17 residues long. Germline lookup yields CDR1 MNHEY and CDR2 SMNVEV (reference sequence). The CDR3 DNA is TGTGCCAGCAGTTCCCCACAGGGGGCTAGGCCAAACACTGAAGCTTTCTTT. Translation gives CASSSPQGARPNTEAFF.

This clone came up once. V gene TRBV15 combines with J gene TRBJ1-5, with 7 bases that match TRBD1. From germline, CDR1 is LNHNV and CDR2 YYDKDF (reference sequence). Germline trimming cut 5 bases from V and 7 bases from J; bases unmatched to any gene: 5. CDR3 length equals 13 residues. CDR3 protein: CATSYRGPQPQHF. Written as DNA, the CDR3 is TGTGCCACCAGCTACAGGGGACCCCAGCCCCAGCATTTT. The full variable domain, with the rest looked up from reference TRBV15 and TRBJ1-5, is DAMVIQNPRYQVTQFGKPVTLSCSQTLNHNVMYWYQQKSSQAPKLLFHYYDKDFNNEADTPDNFQSRRPNTSFCFLDIRSPGLGDTAMYLCATSYRGPQPQHFGDGTRLSIL.

The chain uses TRBV27 and TRBJ2-2; D ambiguous. Germline assignment: CDR1 MNHEY and CDR2 SMNVEV (reference sequence). The CDR3 totals 12 residues. V shed 5 bases and J shed 4 bases, with 5 bases lying between them. The CDR3 bases are TGTGCCAGCAGTCCTTCCACCGGGGAGCTGTTTTTT. Amino acids: CASSPSTGELFF.

This chain links TRBV25-1 with TRBJ1-4; D is ambiguous. V was shortened by 3 bases and J by 8 bases, with 10 bases between the two germline ends. Germline loops: CDR1 MGHDK, CDR2 SYGVNS. The CDR3 covers 13 residues. CDR3 in amino acids: CASSDPLREKLFF. The DNA for the CDR3 is TGTGCCAGCAGTGACCCCCTCCGCGAAAAACTGTTTTTT.

The gene calls are TRBV19 and TRBJ1-1; D is perhaps TRBD1 (5 bases). CDR1 and CDR2 (germline): LNHDA, SQIVND (reference sequence). Trimming shortened V by 6 bases and J by 5 bases, and 22 bases separated the two germline ends. This CDR3 has 16 residues. The CDR3 sequence: CASSPSGAQVRTEAFF. For the CDR3, the DNA is TGTGCCAGTAGCCCTTCTGGGGCTCAGGTTCGGACTGAAGCTTTCTTT.

The chain is built from TRBV27 and TRBJ1-4; no reliable D call. Germline V gene data show CDR1 as MNHEY and CDR2 as SMNVEV (reference sequence). The V and J ends lost 3 bases and 8 bases respectively, with 10 bases between them. The CDR3 contains 13 residues. The CDR3: CASSLPKGEKLFF. The CDR3 DNA follows: TGTGCCAGCAGTTTGCCTAAAGGGGAAAAACTGTTTTTT.

The chain couples TRBV12-3 or TRBV12-4 to TRBJ1-5, with unresolved D. This CDR3 spans 13 amino acids. V dropped 0 bases and J dropped 2 bases, with 2 bases sitting between them. The chain's CDR3 is CASSLAGNQPQHF. The CDR3 DNA reads as TGTGCCAGCAGTTTAGCGGGCAATCAGCCCCAGCATTTT.

A remark on this clone: Sequence at one end of the junction differs from germline and may be a read error. This rearrangement joins TRBV5-6 to TRBJ1-3; D is unresolved. CDR3 length: 19 amino acids. The germline V gene has CDR1 SGHDT and CDR2 YYEEEE. CDR3 sequence (DNA): TGTGCCAGCACCTTGTTTCGAAAGGCGCGTCGGAGCTCTGGAAACACCATATATTTT. Translation gives CASTLFRKARRSSGNTIYF.

Comments on this clone: The same CDR3 also results from other DNA sequences found in this sample. The gene calls are TRBV14 and TRBJ1-2, with 7 bases aligning to TRBD1. After removal of 4 bases from V and 2 bases from J, the junction contained 1 base not matched to a gene. CDR3 length: 13 amino acids. Germline-derived CDR1 and CDR2 are SGHDN and FVKESK. CDR3 bases: TGTGCCAGCAGCCGACAGGGCAACTATGGCTACACCTTC. Protein product: CASSRQGNYGYTF.

V and J are TRBV3-1 (or the pseudogene TRBV3-2) and TRBJ1-4; D is possibly TRBD1 (5 bases). CDR3 length: 15 amino acids. Germline CDR1 and CDR2: LGHDT and YNNKEL (reference sequence). Trimming pared 3 bases from V and 8 bases from J, leaving 16 bases between. CDR3 sequence reads: CASSQAGQAHEKLFF. DNA of the CDR3: TGTGCCAGCAGCCAGGCAGGGCAGGCGCACGAAAAACTGTTTTTT.

The chain combines TRBV11-2 with TRBJ2-7, with 8 bases matching TRBD1. The CDR3 runs 14 residues. Germline V lookup: CDR1 SGHAT, CDR2 FQNNGV. Trimming at V came to 3 bases and at J to 3 bases, leaving 4 bases not matched to a gene. The CDR3 is CASSLTGVIYEQYF. For the CDR3, the DNA is TGTGCCAGCAGCTTGACAGGGGTTATCTACGAGCAGTACTTC.